This entry lists 31 T cell receptor beta chains sequenced from one sample in a study of T cells after yellow fever vaccination. TCRdb re-analysed the 5' RACE reads in MiXCR, keeping a single row per CDR3 protein. Seen here are 320,000 or so distinct CDR3 sequences, 7% to 10% observed once, and the top ten hold 17%. The specimen comprised PBMCs, sampled about 41 days after the first yellow fever vaccination. Every receptor here comes from a man between 18 and 29 years old who received the YFV17D yellow fever vaccine.

Only a few counts were recorded for this clonotype. The rearrangement links TRBV12-3 or TRBV12-4 to TRBJ1-2, with D maybe TRBD1 (6 bases). The V end was cut by 3 bases, the J end by 8 bases, with 10 bases between. CDR3 length: 12 residues. Written as DNA, the CDR3 is TGTGCCAGCAGTTTTTTGGGGGCCGGCTACACCTTC. As protein: CASSFLGAGYTF.

V gene TRBV20-1 combines with J gene TRBJ1-1, with D perhaps matching TRBD1 (6 bases). The V end lost 2 bases, the J end lost 11 bases, and 15 bases lay between the germline ends. CDR1 is DFQATT and CDR2 is SNEGSKA in the germline V gene (reference sequence). This CDR3 contains 12 residues. CDR3 region: CSARSDRTVAFF. The CDR3 bases are TGCAGTGCTAGATCTGACAGGACCGTGGCTTTCTTT.

This clonotype was seen many times. V usage is TRBV7-2 and J usage is TRBJ2-7; D tentatively reads TRBD1 or TRBD2 (7 bases each). The CDR3 covers 16 residues. CDR1 is SGHTA, CDR2 FQGNSA, per germline. V shed 5 bases and J shed 4 bases, with 21 bases lying between them. The CDR3 DNA reads as TGTGCCAGCAGCCCGGGGGGTGGGACAGCTTTTTACGAGCAGTACTTC. Translation gives CASSPGGGTAFYEQYF.

This clonotype was recorded a few times. This chain joins TRBV5-1 and TRBJ1-6, with D hard to call. Germline V gene data show CDR1 as SGHRS and CDR2 as YFSETQ. This CDR3 comprises 15 residues. V dropped 1 base and J dropped 5 bases, with 10 bases sitting between them. The CDR3 sequence is CASSLRGGHNSPLHF. CDR3 bases: TGCGCCAGCAGCTTGCGGGGAGGCCATAATTCACCCCTCCACTTT.

This clonotype was recorded a few times. The CDR3 DNA reads TGTGCCAGCAGGGACACAGGGGACGAGCAGTACGTC. Translating gives CASRDTGDEQYV. The J gene is TRBJ2-7, the V gene TRBV28; TRBD1 aligns across 7 bases. CDR1 is MDHEN, CDR2 SYDVKM, per germline. The trim removed 6 bases at V and 5 bases at J, leaving 4 bases unmatched. This CDR3 contains 12 residues.

V usage is TRBV29-1 and J usage is TRBJ2-3, with TRBD2 matching over 10 bases. V trimming: 5 bases; J trimming: 2 bases; junction bases outside the gene matches: 7. Germline V gene lookup returns CDR1 SQVTM and CDR2 ANQGSEA. The CDR3 is 15 residues long. In DNA, the CDR3 is TGCAGCGTTACCCCAGCGGGGGGGCTCACAGATACGCAGTATTTT. It specifies CSVTPAGGLTDTQYF.

CDR3 DNA sequence: TGTGCCAGCAGAAACATCGAGCAAGGGGACATTCAGTACTTC. This gives the protein CASRNIEQGDIQYF. The chain has TRBV7-8 and TRBJ2-4, with a weak D call TRBD1 (5 bases). This CDR3 has 14 residues. V was shortened by 6 bases and J by 8 bases, with 17 bases between the two germline ends. Germline CDR1 and CDR2: SGHVS and FQNEAQ.

This CDR3 reads CASSRNRVDTEAFF. The CDR3 coding sequence is TGCGCCAGCAGCCGGAATCGGGTCGACACTGAAGCTTTCTTT. This chain uses TRBV4-1 with TRBJ1-1; D gene ambiguous. The CDR3 runs to 14 residues. With 4 bases removed from V and 3 bases from J, the gap between germline ends came to 12 bases. CDR1 is MGHRA and CDR2 is YSYEKL in the germline V gene.

The chain joins TRBV6-2 or TRBV6-3 to TRBJ2-7; a possible D gene is TRBD1 (5 bases). The length of the CDR3 is 13 residues. V gave up 5 bases and J gave up 3 bases, with 11 bases separating them. Germline values: CDR1 MNHEY, CDR2 SVGEGT. In DNA form, the CDR3 reads TGTGCCAGCAGTAAGGACAAGGTCTACGAGCAGTACTTC. Protein sequence: CASSKDKVYEQYF.

This clonotype showed up many times. The chain couples TRBV5-1 to TRBJ2-1; D not certain. The length of the CDR3 is 17 residues. Germline values: CDR1 SGHRS, CDR2 YFSETQ. V was cut by 3 bases and J by 0 bases, with 16 bases left in between. Here the CDR3 reads CASSSTDFVSSYNEQFF. CDR3 DNA sequence: TGCGCCAGCAGCTCGACTGACTTCGTGAGCTCCTACAATGAGCAGTTCTTC.

This clonotype was detected a few times. The rearrangement uses TRBV20-1 and TRBJ2-5; no clear D. The germline V gene encodes CDR1 DFQATT and CDR2 SNEGSKA (reference sequence). The CDR3 runs to 13 residues. V was cut by 3 bases and J by 0 bases, with 8 bases left in between. The CDR3 loop reads CSARTENQETQYF. As DNA, the CDR3 is TGCAGTGCTAGGACGGAAAACCAAGAGACCCAGTACTTC.

The J gene is TRBJ1-5, the V gene TRBV12-3 or TRBV12-4; no clear D. This CDR3 contains 13 residues. V was clipped by 5 bases and J by 7 bases, with 12 bases between them. CDR3 in amino acids: CASSHTGRQPQHF. The CDR3 DNA follows: TGTGCCAGCAGTCATACGGGCAGGCAGCCCCAGCATTTT.

J is TRBJ2-5 and V is TRBV7-2; tentatively, D is TRBD2 (6 bases). This CDR3 has 14 residues. V was clipped by 3 bases and J by 4 bases, with 12 bases between them. Germline assignment: CDR1 SGHTA and CDR2 FQGNSA. This chain's CDR3 is CASSFAGTGETQYF. CDR3 nucleotides: TGTGCCAGCAGCTTCGCTGGGACTGGAGAGACCCAGTACTTC. The entire variable domain, with the rest obtained from reference TRBV7-2 and TRBJ2-5, is as follows: GAGVSQSPSNKVTEKGKDVELRCDPISGHTALYWYRQSLGQGLEFLIYFQGNSAPDKSGLPSDRFSAERTGGSVSTLTIQRTQQEDSAVYLCASSFAGTGETQYFGPGTRLLVL.

The chain recombines TRBV9 with TRBJ2-2; D call uncertain. Trimming took 3 bases from V and 9 from J, leaving 21 bases between them. CDR3 size: 16 residues. The germline V gene encodes CDR1 SGDLS and CDR2 YYNGEE. In nucleotides, the CDR3 is TGTGCCAGCAGCGACCAGGACGGAATGGCTTCAAGGGAGCTGTTTTTT. Translation gives CASSDQDGMASRELFF.

The rearrangement links TRBV20-1 to TRBJ1-1; D unresolved. Trimming removed 2 bases at V and 2 bases at J, with 9 bases between. Germline assignment: CDR1 DFQATT and CDR2 SNEGSKA (reference sequence). The CDR3 loop spans 13 amino acids. As DNA, the CDR3 is TGCAGTGCTAGATCGGATCCTAACACTGAAGCTTTCTTT. Its translation is CSARSDPNTEAFF.

This clonotype was seen ten or more times. The CDR3 here is CASSFYNSPLHF. The CDR3, as DNA: TGTGCCAGCAGTTTCTATAATTCACCCCTCCACTTT. The chain joins TRBV27 to TRBJ1-6; no clear D gene. V lost 3 bases and J lost 3, with 0 bases in between. This CDR3 has 12 amino acids. Germline CDR1 and CDR2: MNHEY and SMNVEV (reference sequence).

This clonotype was detected only a few times. This chain joins TRBV4-2 and TRBJ2-5; 8 nucleotides align to TRBD2. The CDR3 consists of 15 residues. Germline V gene lookup returns CDR1 LGHNA and CDR2 YNFKEQ. V was clipped by 4 bases and J by 3 bases; unmatched bases: 7. The CDR3 loop is CASSPSGGLEETQYF. Here the CDR3 DNA reads TGTGCCAGCAGCCCGAGCGGGGGCCTAGAAGAGACCCAGTACTTC.

This clonotype was seen at least ten times. The chain couples TRBV7-9 to TRBJ1-1; D not certain. Between the trimmed V and J ends, which lost 3 bases and 0 bases, there was a span of 11 bases. The CDR3 has 15 residues. Per the germline V gene, CDR1 is SEHNR and CDR2 is FQNEAQ (reference sequence). The CDR3 DNA sequence: TGTGCCAGCAGCTTCTTAGAGTTCATGAACACTGAAGCTTTCTTT. It translates to CASSFLEFMNTEAFF.

In its sample, this clonotype was seen many times. V and J are TRBV6-2 or TRBV6-3 and TRBJ2-5; 9 nucleotides agree with TRBD2. This CDR3 has 14 amino acids. V lost 5 bases and J lost 4; bases outside the gene matches: 5. CDR1 and CDR2 from the germline V gene are MNHEY and SVGEGT. DNA of the CDR3: TGTGCCAGCAGTAACGGACTAGCGACAGAGACCCAGTACTTC. As protein: CASSNGLATETQYF.

This clonotype appeared a few times. The chain recombines TRBV4-2 with TRBJ1-4, with D uncertain. Germline V gene sequence: CDR1 LGHNA, CDR2 YNFKEQ. The CDR3 runs to 16 residues. V lost 1 base and J lost 0, with 9 bases in between. For the CDR3, the DNA is TGTGCCAGCAGCCAAGCCAACAGAGCAACTAATGAAAAACTGTTTTTT. It specifies CASSQANRATNEKLFF.

The sample holds a few counts of this clonotype. The chain is built from TRBV4-1 and TRBJ1-1, with D hard to call. From germline, CDR1 is MGHRA and CDR2 YSYEKL. Deletions cut 5 bases from V and 5 bases from J, with 15 bases between. This CDR3 has 14 amino acids. CDR3 region: CASSVKSLDTEAFF. The CDR3 DNA reads TGCGCCAGCAGCGTGAAGAGCCTGGATACTGAAGCTTTCTTT.

This clonotype occurred many times. V and J are TRBV7-6 and TRBJ1-2; 7 bases map to TRBD1. The CDR3 is made up of 15 amino acids. With V trimmed by 0 bases and J by 6 bases, 7 bases remained unmatched. Germline lookup yields CDR1 SGHVS and CDR2 FNYEAQ. The CDR3: CASSLAATGIHGYTF. The DNA for the CDR3 is TGTGCCAGCAGCTTAGCGGCGACAGGGATCCATGGCTACACCTTC. Variable domain in full (rest from reference TRBV7-6 and TRBJ1-2): GAGVSQSPRYKVTKRGQDVALRCDPISGHVSLYWYRQALGQGPEFLTYFNYEAQQDKSGLPNDRFSAERPEGSISTLTIQRTEQRDSAMYRCASSLAATGIHGYTFGSGTRLTVV.

The chain recombines TRBV27 with TRBJ2-7; possibly TRBD1 or TRBD2 for D (5 bases each). Per germline, CDR1 MNHEY and CDR2 SMNVEV (reference sequence). CDR3 length: 15 residues. V was shortened by 5 bases and J by 2 bases, with 16 bases between the two germline ends. The CDR3 sequence is CASSTRWGSAYEQYF. As DNA, the CDR3 is TGTGCCAGCAGTACGAGGTGGGGGAGTGCCTACGAGCAGTACTTC.

The rearrangement uses TRBV7-9 and TRBJ1-4, with 10 bases fitting TRBD1. Germline CDR1 and CDR2: SEHNR and FQNEAQ (reference sequence). This CDR3 is 15 amino acids long. J gave up 7 bases and V 5 bases, and 7 bases lay outside the gene matches. The CDR3, as DNA: TGTGCCAGCAGCCAACTGACAGGGGGCGGTGAAAAACTGTTTTTT. Its protein product is CASSQLTGGGEKLFF.

This clonotype appeared a few times. CDR3 residues: CASSLAPGPAISEAFF. The CDR3 region has the DNA TGTGCCAGCAGCTTAGCCCCGGGGCCGGCTATATCTGAAGCTTTCTTT. The chain combines TRBV7-3 with TRBJ1-1; TRBD1 might be the D (5 bases). The CDR3 covers 16 residues. The V gene lost 2 bases and the J gene lost 6 bases, with 19 bases spanning the gap. Germline V gives CDR1 SGHTA, CDR2 FQGTGA.

This chain links TRBV6-2 or TRBV6-3 with TRBJ2-1; 7 bases agree with TRBD1. The germline V gene encodes CDR1 MNHEY and CDR2 SVGEGT. The CDR3 is 15 amino acids. The V gene end was trimmed by 6 bases and the J gene end by 0 bases; junction bases not matched to a gene: 5. In DNA, the CDR3 is TGTGCCAGCAGACCTGACAGGGTCTCCTACAATGAGCAGTTCTTC. Amino acids: CASRPDRVSYNEQFF.

This clonotype has just a few counts. The chain recombines TRBV12-3 or TRBV12-4 with TRBJ2-5, with 8 bases identical to TRBD1. The CDR3 length is 14 residues. Losses at the gene ends were 2 bases for V and 5 bases for J; bases not matched to a gene: 4. The CDR3: CASSLRQGRETQYF. In DNA, the CDR3 is TGTGCCAGCAGTTTAAGACAGGGGAGGGAGACCCAGTACTTC.

The chain carries TRBV5-1 and TRBJ1-1; TRBD1 is a possible D gene (5 bases). The CDR3 totals 15 residues. Germline CDR1 and CDR2: SGHRS and YFSETQ. V shed 0 bases and J shed 2 bases, with 11 bases lying between them. As DNA, the CDR3 is TGCGCCAGCAGCTTGGTGTTTGGGGCTAACACTGAAGCTTTCTTT. Protein sequence: CASSLVFGANTEAFF.

In this sample, this clonotype turned up many times. The rearrangement uses TRBV5-6 and TRBJ2-2; the D is unclear. Per the germline V gene, CDR1 is SGHDT and CDR2 is YYEEEE. This CDR3 region has 16 residues. V dropped 0 bases and J dropped 2 bases, with 11 bases sitting between them. CDR3 in amino acids: CASSLGPPSNTGELFF. In nucleotides, the CDR3 is TGTGCCAGCAGCTTGGGTCCCCCCAGCAACACCGGGGAGCTGTTTTTT. The variable domain in full, completed from reference TRBV5-6 and TRBJ2-2, reads DAGVTQSPTHLIKTRGQQVTLRCSPKSGHDTVSWYQQALGQGPQFIFQYYEEEERQRGNFPDRFSGHQFPNYSSELNVNALLLGDSALYLCASSLGPPSNTGELFFGEGSRLTVL.

The J gene is TRBJ2-7, the V gene TRBV30, with 7 bases fitting TRBD1. The CDR3 covers 17 residues. Germline lookup yields CDR1 GTSNPN and CDR2 SVGIG (reference sequence). V lost 1 base and J lost 3; bases outside the gene matches: 15. The CDR3 here is CAWSANRGRSYLYEQYF. DNA of the CDR3: TGTGCCTGGAGTGCAAACAGGGGAAGGTCTTATCTCTACGAGCAGTACTTC.

This clonotype was seen a few times. CDR3: CASSLALTSGGPSEQFF. The CDR3 DNA is TGTGCCAGCAGCTTAGCTCTGACTAGCGGGGGCCCCAGTGAGCAGTTCTTC. The rearrangement joins TRBV11-2 to TRBJ2-1; 12 bases agree with TRBD2. V lost 1 base and J lost 9; bases outside the gene matches: 10. This CDR3 comprises 17 residues. CDR1 is SGHAT and CDR2 is FQNNGV in the germline V gene. The variable domain in full, completed from reference TRBV11-2 and TRBJ2-1, reads EAGVAQSPRYKIIEKRQSVAFWCNPISGHATLYWYQQILGQGPKLLIQFQNNGVVDDSQLPKDRFSAERLKGVDSTLKIQPAKLEDSAVYLCASSLALTSGGPSEQFFGPGTRLTVL.